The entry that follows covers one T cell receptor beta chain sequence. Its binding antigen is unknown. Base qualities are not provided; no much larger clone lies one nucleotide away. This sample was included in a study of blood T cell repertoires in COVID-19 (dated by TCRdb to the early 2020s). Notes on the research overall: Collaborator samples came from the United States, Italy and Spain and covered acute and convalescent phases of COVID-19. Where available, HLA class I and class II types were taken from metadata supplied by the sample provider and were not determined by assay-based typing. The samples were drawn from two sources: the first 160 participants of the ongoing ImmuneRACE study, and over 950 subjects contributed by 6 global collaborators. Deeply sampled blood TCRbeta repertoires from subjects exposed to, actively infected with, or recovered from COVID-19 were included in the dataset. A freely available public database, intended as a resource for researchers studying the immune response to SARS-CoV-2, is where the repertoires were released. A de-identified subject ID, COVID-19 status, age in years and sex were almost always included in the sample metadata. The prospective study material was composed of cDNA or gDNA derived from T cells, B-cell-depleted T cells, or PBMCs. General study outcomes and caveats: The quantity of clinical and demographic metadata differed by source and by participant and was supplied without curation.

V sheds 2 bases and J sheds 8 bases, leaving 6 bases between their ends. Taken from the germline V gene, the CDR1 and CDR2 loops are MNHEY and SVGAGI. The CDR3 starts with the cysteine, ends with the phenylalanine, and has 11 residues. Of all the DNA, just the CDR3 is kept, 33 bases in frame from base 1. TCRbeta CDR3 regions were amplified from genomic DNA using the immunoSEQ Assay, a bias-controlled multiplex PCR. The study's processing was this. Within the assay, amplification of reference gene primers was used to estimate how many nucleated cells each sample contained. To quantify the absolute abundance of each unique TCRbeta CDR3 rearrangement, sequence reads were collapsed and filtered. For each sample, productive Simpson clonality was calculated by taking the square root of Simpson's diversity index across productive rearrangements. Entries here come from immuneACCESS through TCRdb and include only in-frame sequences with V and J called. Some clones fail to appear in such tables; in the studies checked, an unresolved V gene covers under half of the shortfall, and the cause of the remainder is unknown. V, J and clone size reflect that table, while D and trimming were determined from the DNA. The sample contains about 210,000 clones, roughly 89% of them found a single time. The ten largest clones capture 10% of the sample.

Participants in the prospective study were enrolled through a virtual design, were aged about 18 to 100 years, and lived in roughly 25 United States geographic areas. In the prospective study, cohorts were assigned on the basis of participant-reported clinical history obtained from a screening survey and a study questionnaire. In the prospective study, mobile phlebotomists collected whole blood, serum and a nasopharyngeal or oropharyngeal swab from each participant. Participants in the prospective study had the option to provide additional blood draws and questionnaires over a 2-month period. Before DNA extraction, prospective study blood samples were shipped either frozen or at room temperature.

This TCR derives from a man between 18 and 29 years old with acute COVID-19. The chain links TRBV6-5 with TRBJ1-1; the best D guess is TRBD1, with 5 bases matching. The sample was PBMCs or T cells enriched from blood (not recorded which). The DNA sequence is TGTGCCAGCAGTTACAGGGGAGAAGCTTTCTTT. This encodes CASSYRGEAFF.